This entry describes one T cell receptor beta chain. V shed 5 bases and J shed 8 bases, with 9 bases lying between them. Germline CDR1 reads MNHEY; CDR2 reads SMNVEV (reference sequence). The CDR3 is made up of 11 amino acids. The assay was immunoSEQ multiplex PCR, and TCRdb's table has in-frame clones only and misses some. The sample consists of 200,000 to 250,000 clones, more than 85% of them appearing once. This entry comes from a study of blood T cell repertoires in COVID-19. This sequence joins TRBV27 and TRBJ1-1; D is perhaps TRBD1 (6 bases). Material for sequencing was PBMCs or T cells enriched from blood (not recorded which). The source of this sequence is a woman in her 50s who had recovered from COVID-19. The CDR3 coding sequence is TGTGCCAGCAGTCAAGGACAGGAAGCTTTCTTT. It is translated as CASSQGQEAFF.